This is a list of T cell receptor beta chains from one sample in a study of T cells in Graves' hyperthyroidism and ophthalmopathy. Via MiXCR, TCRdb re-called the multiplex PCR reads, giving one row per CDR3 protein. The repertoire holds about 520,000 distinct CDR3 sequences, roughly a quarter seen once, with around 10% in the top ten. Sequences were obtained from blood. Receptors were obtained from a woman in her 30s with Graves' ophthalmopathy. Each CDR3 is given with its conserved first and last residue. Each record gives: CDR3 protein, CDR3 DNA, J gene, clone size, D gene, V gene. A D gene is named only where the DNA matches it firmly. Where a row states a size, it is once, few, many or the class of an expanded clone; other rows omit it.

CDR3 protein: CASSSAPLVPTLYGYTF
CDR3 DNA: TGTGCCAGCAGTTCCGCCCCCCTGGTCCCAACTCTCTATGGCTACACCTTC
J gene: TRBJ1-2
clone size: NA
D gene: NA
V gene: TRBV12-3/TRBV12-4

CDR3 protein: CAWNVVGMVTEAFF
CDR3 DNA: TGTGCCTGGAACGTGGTAGGGATGGTGACTGAAGCTTTCTTT
J gene: TRBJ1-1
clone size: many
D gene: NA
V gene: TRBV30

CDR3 protein: CASRLGTGQETQYF
CDR3 DNA: TGTGCCAGCAGATTGGGGACAGGCCAAGAGACCCAGTACTTC
J gene: TRBJ2-5
clone size: NA
D gene: TRBD1
V gene: TRBV12-3/TRBV12-4

CDR3 protein: CASSTRTQYGYTF
CDR3 DNA: TGTGCCAGCAGTACCCGGACACAGTATGGCTACACCTTC
J gene: TRBJ1-2
clone size: few
D gene: NA
V gene: TRBV6-1

CDR3 protein: CASSKNRGRNQPQHF
CDR3 DNA: TGTGCCAGCAGTAAGAACAGGGGGCGAAATCAGCCCCAGCATTTT
J gene: TRBJ1-5
clone size: many
D gene: TRBD1
V gene: TRBV6-1

CDR3 protein: CSVLMGGEQYF
CDR3 DNA: TGCAGCGTTTTGATGGGAGGCGAGCAGTACTTC
J gene: TRBJ2-7
clone size: NA
D gene: NA
V gene: TRBV29-1

CDR3 protein: CASSQATGSEQYF
CDR3 DNA: TGTGCCAGCAGTCAAGCGACAGGGTCCGAGCAGTACTTC
J gene: TRBJ2-7
clone size: many
D gene: TRBD1
V gene: TRBV27

CDR3 protein: CSARDPPGRPEAFF
CDR3 DNA: TGCAGTGCTAGAGATCCCCCAGGGAGGCCTGAAGCTTTCTTT
J gene: TRBJ1-1
clone size: few
D gene: NA
V gene: TRBV20-1

CDR3 protein: CAGTRPGQGGETQYF
CDR3 DNA: TGTGCCGGGACCCGTCCGGGACAGGGGGGGGAGACCCAGTACTTC
J gene: TRBJ2-5
clone size: many
D gene: TRBD1
V gene: TRBV6-9

CDR3 protein: CATSRELTLGATRQETQYF
CDR3 DNA: TGTGCCACCAGCCGAGAACTTACATTGGGGGCTACGCGGCAAGAGACCCAGTACTTC
J gene: TRBJ2-5
clone size: NA
D gene: NA
V gene: TRBV15

CDR3 protein: CASSERRINQPQHF
CDR3 DNA: TGTGCCAGCAGTGAACGCAGGATCAATCAGCCCCAGCATTTT
J gene: TRBJ1-5
clone size: many
D gene: NA
V gene: TRBV2

CDR3 protein: CASSLARQRTALNTEAFF
CDR3 DNA: TGTGCCAGCAGCTTAGCGCGGCAGCGGACGGCACTGAACACTGAAGCTTTCTTT
J gene: TRBJ1-1
clone size: NA
D gene: NA
V gene: TRBV7-8

CDR3 protein: CASSTGPSYEQYF
CDR3 DNA: TGTGCCAGTAGTACAGGACCTTCCTACGAGCAGTACTTC
J gene: TRBJ2-7
clone size: NA
D gene: NA
V gene: TRBV19

CDR3 protein: CASSLDPASYEQYF
CDR3 DNA: TGTGCCAGCAGCTTAGACCCGGCCTCCTACGAGCAGTACTTC
J gene: TRBJ2-7
clone size: many
D gene: NA
V gene: TRBV7-9

CDR3 protein: CASTLLRDETYEQYF
CDR3 DNA: TGCGCCAGCACCCTCCTCCGGGACGAGACCTACGAGCAGTACTTC
J gene: TRBJ2-7
clone size: NA
D gene: NA
V gene: TRBV5-1

CDR3 protein: CASSYRGQPQHF
CDR3 DNA: TGTGCCAGCAGTTACCGGGGCCAGCCCCAGCATTTT
J gene: TRBJ1-5
clone size: many
D gene: NA
V gene: TRBV28

CDR3 protein: CASSLTWSSNTGELFF
CDR3 DNA: TGTGCCAGCAGTTTGACGTGGAGCTCGAACACCGGGGAGCTGTTTTTT
J gene: TRBJ2-2
clone size: many
D gene: NA
V gene: TRBV28

CDR3 protein: CASSLTRTGMERETQYF
CDR3 DNA: TGTGCCAGCAGTTTGACCCGAACGGGGATGGAGAGGGAGACCCAGTACTTC
J gene: TRBJ2-5
clone size: many
D gene: NA
V gene: TRBV5-5